The 13 T cell receptor beta chains below come from one sample, sequenced in a study of CD8 T cells in ankylosing spondylitis. TCRdb itself ran the 5' RACE reads through MiXCR, one entry per CDR3 protein. The sample includes some 140,000 distinct CDR3 sequences, about 7.3% seen only once; the top ten take around 12%. The material sequenced was blood, either unsorted or a sorted T cell fraction (not recorded which). The receptors derive from a female donor with ankylosing spondylitis or in good health (not recorded which).

The chain has TRBV12-3 or TRBV12-4 and TRBJ2-2; possibly TRBD2 for D (6 bases). The V end lost 8 bases, the J end lost 2 bases, and 15 bases lay between the germline ends. The CDR3 sequence is 15 residues long. CDR3 sequence reads: CASCGVSGNTGELFF. DNA for the CDR3: TGTGCCAGCTGCGGCGTTAGCGGAAACACCGGGGAGCTGTTTTTT.

This clonotype showed up many times. This chain joins TRBV20-1 and TRBJ2-5; TRBD2 aligns across 9 bases. Germline-derived CDR1 and CDR2 are DFQATT and SNEGSKA (reference sequence). The length of the CDR3 is 14 residues. V shed 1 base and J 5 bases; nucleotides not matched to a gene: 5. The CDR3 DNA reads as TGCAGTGCTAGAGCTCCGGCGGGGGGGGAGACCCAGTACTTC. It translates to CSARAPAGGETQYF.

This clonotype was found many times. This chain connects TRBV19 to TRBJ1-2; TRBD1 matches 10 bases. Germline V CDR1 and CDR2: LNHDA, SQIVND (reference sequence). The CDR3 consists of 16 residues. V lost 8 bases, J lost 6 bases, and 15 bases stayed unmatched. Here the CDR3 DNA reads TGTGCCAGTCAACCGGACAGGGGGACTTGGGAAGATGGCTACACCTTC. The encoded protein is CASQPDRGTWEDGYTF.

This clonotype was seen a handful of times. The chain links TRBV5-1 to TRBJ2-7, with 8 bases that match TRBD2. The CDR3 has 16 amino acids. Germline-derived CDR1 and CDR2 are SGHRS and YFSETQ. V trimming: 0 bases; J trimming: 2 bases; junction bases outside the gene matches: 7. CDR3 in amino acids: CASSLVASGPPYEQYF. DNA of the CDR3: TGCGCCAGCAGCTTGGTGGCTAGCGGGCCACCCTACGAGCAGTACTTC.

This clonotype was found many times. This chain uses TRBV5-5 with TRBJ2-7, with 7 bases identical to TRBD1. Germline CDR1 is SGHKS and CDR2 is YYEKEE (reference sequence). The CDR3 has 14 amino acids. Trimming at V came to 3 bases and at J to 1 base, leaving 4 bases not matched to a gene. CDR3 DNA sequence: TGTGCCAGCAGCTCACACAGGGGATCCTACGAGCAGTACTTC. Its translation is CASSSHRGSYEQYF. The full variable domain, completed using reference TRBV5-5 and TRBJ2-7, is DAGVTQSPTHLIKTRGQQVTLRCSPISGHKSVSWYQQVLGQGPQFIFQYYEKEERGRGNFPDRFSARQFPNYSSELNVNALLLGDSALYLCASSSHRGSYEQYFGPGTRLTVT.

This clonotype was detected a few times. V and J are TRBV20-1 and TRBJ2-3; D is perhaps TRBD2 (5 bases). The CDR3 extends over 15 amino acids. The germline gives CDR1 DFQATT, CDR2 SNEGSKA (reference sequence). Trimming cost V 0 bases and J 5 bases, with 15 bases left between them. In DNA, the CDR3 is TGCAGTGCTAGAGATCGGAGAGGGCCAGGAGATACGCAGTATTTT. Its protein is CSARDRRGPGDTQYF.

This chain joins TRBV18 and TRBJ2-1; 9 nucleotides align to TRBD1. Unmatched junction bases numbered 11, after V lost 4 bases and J lost 10 bases. CDR3 size: 15 residues. The germline V gene encodes CDR1 KGHSH and CDR2 LQKENI. CDR3 bases: TGTGCCAGCTCACTGATAGGACAGGGGCGGAGGGAGCAGTTCTTC. Protein sequence: CASSLIGQGRREQFF.

This chain joins TRBV4-1 and TRBJ2-1, with TRBD2 as a possible D gene (6 bases). The ends were cut back, 6 bases at V and 0 bases at J, with 15 bases in the middle. The CDR3 covers 16 residues. Germline V gives CDR1 MGHRA, CDR2 YSYEKL. DNA of the CDR3: TGCGCCAGCAGGGTTACCGGGACTCCCTCCTACAATGAGCAGTTCTTC. Translation gives CASRVTGTPSYNEQFF.

This clonotype was observed at least ten times. The J gene is TRBJ1-2, the V gene TRBV10-3; 12 nucleotides agree with TRBD1. CDR1 ENHRY and CDR2 SYGVKD come from the germline V gene. The CDR3 has 16 amino acids. The V segment lost 1 base and the J segment 7 bases; nucleotides outside the gene matches: 7. CDR3 nucleotide sequence: TGTGCCATCAGTGAGTTGGGACAGGGGGCGCGAAGTGGCTACACCTTC. Its protein is CAISELGQGARSGYTF.

The CDR3 reads CASSPTGGYSYNEQFF. The CDR3 DNA is TGTGCCAGCTCACCAACAGGGGGCTACTCCTACAATGAGCAGTTCTTC. The rearrangement joins TRBV18 to TRBJ2-1, with TRBD1 matching over 9 bases. CDR3 length equals 16 residues. Germline V lookup: CDR1 KGHSH, CDR2 LQKENI. V lost 2 bases and J lost 0; bases outside the gene matches: 2.

The chain is built from TRBV27 and TRBJ2-7, with 8 bases matching TRBD2. The CDR3 covers 15 residues. In germline, CDR1 is MNHEY, CDR2 SMNVEV (reference sequence). Trimming took 3 bases from V and 2 from J; bases not matched to a gene: 6. CDR3 sequence (DNA): TGTGCCAGCAGTTTTTCGAGCGGGGGACCCTACGAGCAGTACTTC. It translates to CASSFSSGGPYEQYF.

This clonotype has at least ten counts. The gene calls are TRBV7-9 and TRBJ2-5; D gene ambiguous. CDR1 is SEHNR, CDR2 FQNEAQ, per germline (reference sequence). The germline V and J ends were trimmed by 2 bases and 5 bases, with 15 bases remaining between them. The CDR3 runs 15 residues. As DNA, the CDR3 is TGTGCCAGCAGCTTATCGGGCAGTTTGACTGAGACCCAGTACTTC. Translation: CASSLSGSLTETQYF.

This clonotype was found a few times. This chain connects TRBV28 to TRBJ2-7; D could derive from TRBD1 or TRBD2 (5 bases each). Germline lookup yields CDR1 MDHEN and CDR2 SYDVKM. V shed 6 bases and J shed 7 bases, with 16 bases lying between them. The CDR3 runs to 13 residues. CDR3 amino acids: CASRLRGTGEQYF. For the CDR3, the DNA is TGTGCCAGCAGGCTCCGGGGCACGGGAGAGCAGTACTTC.